The subject of this entry is one T cell receptor (beta chain). No cognate antigen has been identified for it. No clone much larger than this one lies a single base away; base qualities are absent. This specimen comes from a study of PD-1 blockade in classical Hodgkin lymphoma (dated by TCRdb to between 2020 and 2021). General notes on the study: The study used TCR beta sequencing and CyTOF to define a peripheral blood immune signature of response to PD-1 blockade in classical Hodgkin lymphoma. Overall study outcomes, separate from this receptor: The study covered only a single clinical trial cohort, and the causes of the repertoire differences, possibly disease activity or prior therapy, were still not defined. Baseline diversity similar to that of newly diagnosed patients was observed in trial patients achieving complete response, whereas significantly lower diversity was observed in partial responders and progressors. Diversity was lower in patients who began nivolumab less than 1 year after ASCT, so these patients were left out of later analyses to avoid confounding by immune reconstitution. By C4D1, a significant rise was seen in CD4+ TCR diversity but not in CD8+ TCR diversity (p=0.0027 vs p=0.16), and the rise was most apparent among complete responders (p=0.02). Newly diagnosed patients were reported to have lower baseline TCR diversity than healthy donors, and relapsed/refractory patients were reported to have lower baseline TCR diversity still.

The Qiagen DNeasy kit was used to extract genomic DNA both from unsorted PBMCs and from the negatively selected CD4+ and CD8+ fractions. Using primers that anneal to V and J segments, immunoSEQ multiplex PCR amplified the TCR beta CDR3 regions. A synthetic immune receptor repertoire was used to minimize amplification bias, and any residual bias was removed computationally once sequencing was done. The paper's processing steps were these. Custom Python scripts were used to quantify repertoire diversity as the Shannon entropy index. Unsorted, CD4+ and CD8+ repertoires were examined separately, except in combined analyses, for which CD4+ and CD8+ sequences were merged in silico. Clonal expansion was defined as at least a 2-fold frequency increase after treatment relative to C1D1, with a pseudocount of 0.5 for undetected baseline clones. Singleton clones were defined as clones with 0 or 1 copy at C1D1, and non-singleton clones were defined as clones with 2 or more copies. Clones expanded in unsorted samples were assigned a CD4+, CD8+ or unknown annotation through matching of protein sequences in sorted samples from the same patient. Wilcoxon tests were applied to paired samples to test diversity changes from C1D1 to C4D1. Imported from immuneACCESS, the table was reduced by TCRdb to in-frame sequences with V and J called. These copies leave out some clones; in studies compared against another copy, an unresolved V gene accounts for under half, and the cause of the remainder is not known. D and trimming were read from the DNA, whereas the V and J calls and clone size are those reported in that table. The sample includes 12,000 or so clones, with more than 75% observed a single time. About 35% of the sample is in the top ten clones.

The intended sense of this specimen's time point label: cycle 4 day 1 (C4D1), after five to seven weeks of nivolumab. All trial patients had relapsed after autologous stem cell transplantation, with cohorts A, B and C differing in prior brentuximab vedotin exposure. Using a Miltenyi CD8+ T cell isolation kit, CD8+ T cells were purified from thawed PBMCs through magnetic negative selection. The trial cohort comprised about 60 patients with relapsed/refractory classical Hodgkin lymphoma whose best overall responses were complete response, partial response or progressive disease. Nivolumab dosing was 3 mg/kg intravenously every 2 weeks, continuing until either disease progression or unacceptable toxicity. Single-agent nivolumab was administered to trial patients in the multi-cohort phase II CheckMate 205 trial. An independent review committee assessed best overall response using the 2007 International Working Group response criteria. Trial PBMCs were collected just before the start of nivolumab (C1D1) and during therapy at cycle 2 day 1 and cycle 4 day 1. Peripheral blood was collected in 8 mL Vacutainer Cell Preparation Tubes, from which PBMCs were isolated by centrifugation and then cryopreserved. Purified CD4+ and CD8+ fractions were prepared only for cases where an additional PBMC sample was available. On LS columns in a quadroMACS separator, the magnetically labelled cells were depleted, and the flow-through was collected as the purified fraction.

This TCR was recovered from a human donor with classical Hodgkin lymphoma. The donor label of this sample is uncertain. The sequencing here drew on CD8+ T cells from blood, taken before the fourth cycle of nivolumab.

The DNA is as follows: TGTGCCAGCAGTCCCGGTCTAGCGGGAGGTTCCTACGAGCAGTACTTC. The encoded protein is CASSPGLAGGSYEQYF. The chain is assembled from TRBV27 and TRBJ2-7; TRBD2 matches 11 bases in the middle. The germline V end is reduced by 5 bases and the J end by 1 base; junction bases left unmatched: 7. The germline V gene (reference sequence) yields MNHEY for CDR1 and SMNVEV for CDR2. The CDR3 starts with the cysteine, ends with the phenylalanine, and has 16 residues. Just CDR3 DNA is preserved here, 48 bases in frame from base 1.